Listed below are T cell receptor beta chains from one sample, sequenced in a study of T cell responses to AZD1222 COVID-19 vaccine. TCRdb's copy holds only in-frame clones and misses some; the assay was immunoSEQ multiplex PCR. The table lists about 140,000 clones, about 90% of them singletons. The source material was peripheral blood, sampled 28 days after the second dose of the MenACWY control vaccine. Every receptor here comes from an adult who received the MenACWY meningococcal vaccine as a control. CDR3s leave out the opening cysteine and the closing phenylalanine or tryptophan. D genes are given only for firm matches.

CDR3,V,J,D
ASSPRTAYQETQY,TRBV21-1,TRBJ2-5,NA
ASSLSAQRGAGTGELF,TRBV27,TRBJ2-2,TRBD2
ASSLEETGGEKLF,TRBV5-1,TRBJ1-4,TRBD1
ASSQVNRQPEAF,TRBV3-1/TRBV3-2,TRBJ1-1,NA
ASSFSGNNSPLH,TRBV7-2,TRBJ1-6,NA
ASSLVTEPQH,TRBV7-9,TRBJ1-5,NA
ASSYFSGGADTQY,TRBV6-5,TRBJ2-3,TRBD2
ASRESRGSFYEQY,TRBV19,TRBJ2-7,NA
ASSPNDGGLNSPLH,TRBV9,TRBJ1-6,NA
ASSSTAGNTIY,TRBV6-5,TRBJ1-3,NA
ASSRGVYNSPLH,TRBV3-1/TRBV3-2,TRBJ1-6,NA
ASSLARTSGRGSYNEQF,TRBV11-1,TRBJ2-1,TRBD2
ASSLLGSVY,TRBV6-2/TRBV6-3,TRBJ2-7,NA
ASSRTIYNEQF,TRBV11-2,TRBJ2-1,NA
ASSARGNEQF,TRBV10-1,TRBJ2-1,NA
SSGELNTEAF,TRBV29-1,TRBJ1-1,NA
ASSQESSAVFKRQETQY,TRBV3-1/TRBV3-2,TRBJ2-5,NA
AWSPDGVQPQH,TRBV30,TRBJ1-5,NA
ASSQESRQGAIQY,TRBV4-1,TRBJ2-4,TRBD1
ASSFQVGGNQPQH,TRBV7-2,TRBJ1-5,NA
ASSSDRGRNTEAF,TRBV6-6,TRBJ1-1,TRBD1
ASSYDRQGFGYT,TRBV7-8,TRBJ1-2,NA